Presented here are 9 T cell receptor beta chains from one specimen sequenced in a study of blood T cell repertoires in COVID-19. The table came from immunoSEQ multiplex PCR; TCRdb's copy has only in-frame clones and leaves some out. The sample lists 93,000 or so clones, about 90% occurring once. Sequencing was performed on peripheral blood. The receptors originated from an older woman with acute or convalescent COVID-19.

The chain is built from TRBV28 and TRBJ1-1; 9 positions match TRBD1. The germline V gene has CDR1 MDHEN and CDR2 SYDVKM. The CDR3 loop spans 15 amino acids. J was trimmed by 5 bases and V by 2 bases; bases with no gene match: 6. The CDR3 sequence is CASSLPTGGGTEAFF. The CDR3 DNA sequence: TGTGCCAGCAGTTTACCGACAGGGGGGGGGACTGAAGCTTTCTTT.

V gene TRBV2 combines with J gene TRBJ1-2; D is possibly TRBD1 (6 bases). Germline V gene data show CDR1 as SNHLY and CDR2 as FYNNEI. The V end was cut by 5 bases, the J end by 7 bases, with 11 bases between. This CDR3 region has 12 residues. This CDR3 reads CASSYYRVGYTF. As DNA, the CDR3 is TGTGCCAGCAGTTACTACAGGGTTGGCTACACCTTC.

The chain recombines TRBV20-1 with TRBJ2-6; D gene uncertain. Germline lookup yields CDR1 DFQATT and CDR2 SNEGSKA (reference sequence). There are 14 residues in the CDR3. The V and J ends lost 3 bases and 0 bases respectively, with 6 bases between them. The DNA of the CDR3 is TGCAGTGCTAGTGCGCGCTCTGGGGCCAACGTCCTGACTTTC. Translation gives CSASARSGANVLTF.

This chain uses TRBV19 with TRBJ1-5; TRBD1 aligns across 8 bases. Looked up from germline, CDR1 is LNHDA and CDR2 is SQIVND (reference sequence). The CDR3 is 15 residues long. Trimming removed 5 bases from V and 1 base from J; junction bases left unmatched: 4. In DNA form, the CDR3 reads TGTGCCAGTAGTGAGGACAGGGCAAGCAATCAGCCCCAGCATTTT. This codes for CASSEDRASNQPQHF. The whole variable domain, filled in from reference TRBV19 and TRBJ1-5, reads DGGITQSPKYLFRKEGQNVTLSCEQNLNHDAMYWYRQDPGQGLRLIYYSQIVNDFQKGDIAEGYSVSREKKESFPLTVTSAQKNPTAFYLCASSEDRASNQPQHFGDGTRLSIL.

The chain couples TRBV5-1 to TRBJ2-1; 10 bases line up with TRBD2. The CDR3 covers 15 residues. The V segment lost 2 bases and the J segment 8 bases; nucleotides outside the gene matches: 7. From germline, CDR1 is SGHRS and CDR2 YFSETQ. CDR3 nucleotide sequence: TGCGCCAGCAGCTTCTTGCTAGCGGGGGTCGATGAGCAGTTCTTC. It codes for CASSFLLAGVDEQFF.

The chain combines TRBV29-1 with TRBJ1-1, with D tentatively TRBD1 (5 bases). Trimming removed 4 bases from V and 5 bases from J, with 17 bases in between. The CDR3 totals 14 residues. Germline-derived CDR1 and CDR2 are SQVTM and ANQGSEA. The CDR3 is CSVGTAGSVTEAFF. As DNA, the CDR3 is TGCAGCGTTGGTACGGCAGGGTCGGTAACTGAAGCTTTCTTT.

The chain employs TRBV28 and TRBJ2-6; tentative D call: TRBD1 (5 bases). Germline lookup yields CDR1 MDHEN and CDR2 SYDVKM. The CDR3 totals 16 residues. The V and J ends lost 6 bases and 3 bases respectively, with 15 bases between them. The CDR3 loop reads CASREQGGFGANVLTF. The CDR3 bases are TGTGCCAGCAGAGAGCAGGGCGGCTTTGGGGCCAACGTCCTGACTTTC.

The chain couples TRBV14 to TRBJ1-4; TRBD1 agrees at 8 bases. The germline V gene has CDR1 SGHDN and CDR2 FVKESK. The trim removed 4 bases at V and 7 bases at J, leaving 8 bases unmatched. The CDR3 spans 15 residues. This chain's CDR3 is CASSRYRGVREKLFF. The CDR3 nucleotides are TGTGCCAGCAGCCGGTACAGGGGGGTGCGTGAAAAACTGTTTTTT.

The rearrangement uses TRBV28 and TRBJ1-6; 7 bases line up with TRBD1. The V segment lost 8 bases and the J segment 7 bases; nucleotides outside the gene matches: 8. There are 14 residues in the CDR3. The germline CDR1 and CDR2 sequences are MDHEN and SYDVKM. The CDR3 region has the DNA TGTGCCAGCGCCCCCGGGACAGCGAATTCACCCCTCCACTTT. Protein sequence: CASAPGTANSPLHF.